The 21 T cell receptor beta chains below were found in one sample sequenced in a study of cytomegalovirus exposure and HLA in healthy donors. Amplification used 60 Vbeta primers and 13 Jbeta primers. Clones were read by immunoSEQ multiplex PCR, and TCRdb kept only the in-frame ones, dropping some. This table has 150,000 or so clones, 80% appearing once. Sequenced input: PBMCs. These receptors all come from a woman between 35 and 50 years old in good health and CMV-seropositive.

V gene TRBV30 combines with J gene TRBJ2-7; 7 positions agree with TRBD1. CDR3 size: 15 residues. The germline gives CDR1 GTSNPN, CDR2 SVGIG (reference sequence). V dropped 0 bases and J dropped 6; count of bases not matched to a gene: 11. Here the CDR3 DNA reads TGTGCCTGGAGTGTAAGGGGGCCAGGGGTGGGCGAGCAGTACTTC. Translating it yields CAWSVRGPGVGEQYF. Looking up the rest from reference TRBV30 and TRBJ2-7 gives the full variable domain: SQTIHQWPATLVQPVGSPLSLECTVEGTSNPNLYWYRQAAGRGLQLLFYSVGIGQISSEVPQNLSASRPQDRQFILSSKKLLLSDSGFYLCAWSVRGPGVGEQYFGPGTRLTVT.

V gene TRBV28 combines with J gene TRBJ2-7; TRBD2 matches at 8 bases. Looked up from germline, CDR1 is MDHEN and CDR2 is SYDVKM. V shed 8 bases and J 2 bases; nucleotides not matched to a gene: 11. CDR3 length: 15 amino acids. The CDR3 loop is CASLGLTSETYEQYF. DNA of the CDR3: TGTGCCAGCCTGGGGCTGACTAGCGAGACCTACGAGCAGTACTTC.

With regard to this clone: Other DNA sequences in the same sample also yield this CDR3. The chain uses TRBV18 and TRBJ1-2; 9 nucleotides line up with TRBD1. CDR1 and CDR2 from the germline V gene are KGHSH and LQKENI. The CDR3 length is 14 residues. V dropped 3 bases and J dropped 8; count of bases not matched to a gene: 7. The CDR3 nucleotides read TGTGCCAGCTCACCTCCGGGACAGGGCTACGGCTACACCTTC. It translates to CASSPPGQGYGYTF.

The chain is built from TRBV7-9 and TRBJ1-5; 8 bases are shared with TRBD1. Germline-derived CDR1 and CDR2 are SEHNR and FQNEAQ (reference sequence). J gave up 2 bases and V 5 bases, and 8 bases lay outside the gene matches. This CDR3 comprises 16 residues. CDR3 protein: CASSPQGAEGNQPQHF. CDR3 nucleotide sequence: TGTGCCAGCAGCCCTCAGGGGGCAGAAGGCAATCAGCCCCAGCATTTT. Combining the CDR3 with reference TRBV7-9 and TRBJ1-5 gives the whole variable domain DTGVSQNPRHKITKRGQNVTFRCDPISEHNRLYWYRQTLGQGPEFLTYFQNEAQLEKSRLLSDRFSAERPKGSFSTLEIQRTEQGDSAMYLCASSPQGAEGNQPQHFGDGTRLSIL.

The V and J genes are TRBV5-1 and TRBJ2-1; 13 nucleotides match TRBD2. This CDR3 has 16 amino acids. CDR1 and CDR2 (germline): SGHRS, YFSETQ. V shed 3 bases, J shed 4 bases, and the junction held 4 bases outside the gene matches. CDR3 nucleotide sequence: TGCGCCAGCAGCTCACTAGCGGGAGGGAATTACAATGAGCAGTTCTTC. The encoded protein is CASSSLAGGNYNEQFF. The entire variable domain, with the rest obtained from reference TRBV5-1 and TRBJ2-1, is as follows: KAGVTQTPRYLIKTRGQQVTLSCSPISGHRSVSWYQQTPGQGLQFLFEYFSETQRNKGNFPGRFSGRQFSNSRSEMNVSTLELGDSALYLCASSSLAGGNYNEQFFGPGTRLTVL.

A single count supports this clone. The chain recombines TRBV19 with TRBJ2-3; 10 positions agree with TRBD2. This CDR3 comprises 17 residues. The germline CDR1 and CDR2 sequences are LNHDA and SQIVND (reference sequence). The V segment lost 5 bases and the J segment 5 bases; nucleotides outside the gene matches: 13. The CDR3 loop is CASSPMRLAGDVDTQYF. The DNA for the CDR3 is TGTGCCAGTAGTCCCATGCGGCTAGCGGGAGATGTAGATACGCAGTATTTT.

The rearrangement links TRBV4-1 to TRBJ2-1; 9 positions match TRBD2. In germline, CDR1 is MGHRA, CDR2 YSYEKL. The CDR3 spans 15 residues. V lost 1 base, J lost 6 bases, and 4 bases stayed unmatched. The CDR3 DNA reads as TGCGCCAGCAGCCAAGTGACTAGCGGTTCCAATGAGCAGTTCTTC. Amino acid sequence: CASSQVTSGSNEQFF.

A few counts support this clone. V is TRBV11-2 and J is TRBJ2-1; TRBD1 is a possible D gene (5 bases). V lost 1 base and J 5 bases, leaving 15 bases between the germline ends. The CDR3 is made up of 16 amino acids. Germline CDR1 reads SGHAT; CDR2 reads FQNNGV. The CDR3, as DNA: TGTGCCAGCAGCTTAGTAGCACAGGCCGACCACAATGAGCAGTTCTTC. This encodes CASSLVAQADHNEQFF.

V and J are TRBV28 and TRBJ2-1; 10 positions match TRBD2. Germline V lookup: CDR1 MDHEN, CDR2 SYDVKM. V shed 8 bases, J shed 8 bases, and the junction held 6 bases outside the gene matches. The CDR3 is 13 amino acids. The DNA of the CDR3 is TGTGCCAGCGGAGCTAGCGGGAGTCATGAGCAGTTCTTC. As protein: CASGASGSHEQFF.

The chain employs TRBV29-1 and TRBJ1-1; D remains unclear. In germline, CDR1 is SQVTM, CDR2 ANQGSEA. This CDR3 region has 11 residues. Trimming took off 3 bases at V and 7 bases at J, with 9 bases between the two ends. The CDR3 DNA follows: TGCAGCGTTGAGGGCCGGGGTGAAGCTTTCTTT. This gives the protein CSVEGRGEAFF. The full variable domain, in which reference TRBV29-1 and TRBJ1-1 provide the parts outside the CDR3, is SAVISQKPSRDICQRGTSLTIQCQVDSQVTMMFWYRQQPGQSLTLIATANQGSEATYESGFVIDKFPISRPNLTFSTLTVSNMSPEDSSIYLCSVEGRGEAFFGQGTRLTVV.

The V and J genes are TRBV5-6 and TRBJ2-1; TRBD2 agrees at 13 bases. The CDR3 has 15 residues. The germline V gene has CDR1 SGHDT and CDR2 YYEEEE. The ends lost 3 bases at V and 8 bases at J; junction bases unmatched: 5. The CDR3 nucleotides read TGTGCCAGCAGCTCGACTAGCGGGAGGCCGGATGAGCAGTTCTTC. The encoded protein is CASSSTSGRPDEQFF.

The rearrangement uses TRBV19 and TRBJ1-1; D gene ambiguous. The CDR3 is 14 residues long. Trimming cost V 5 bases and J 0 bases, with 10 bases left between them. Looked up from germline, CDR1 is LNHDA and CDR2 is SQIVND (reference sequence). The CDR3 bases are TGTGCCAGTAGTCGGACGGGAATGAACACTGAAGCTTTCTTT. Translating gives CASSRTGMNTEAFF.

The rearrangement uses TRBV19 and TRBJ2-7; TRBD1 matches at 10 bases. The junction had 4 bases not matched to a gene; V was cut back by 5 bases and J by 6 bases. The CDR3 contains 13 residues. The germline CDR1 and CDR2 sequences are LNHDA and SQIVND (reference sequence). The CDR3 is CASSSGQGGEQYF. The CDR3 DNA sequence: TGTGCCAGTAGTTCCGGACAGGGGGGCGAGCAGTACTTC.

This sequence joins TRBV28 and TRBJ2-1; no reliable D call. The V gene's germline CDR1 is MDHEN and CDR2 SYDVKM. V lost 4 bases to trimming and J lost 6 bases, with 16 bases between them. The CDR3 contains 15 residues. DNA of the CDR3: TGTGCCAGCAGTTGGCCGATTGGAGTCGGCAATGAGCAGTTCTTC. The encoded protein is CASSWPIGVGNEQFF.

The chain uses TRBV7-3 and TRBJ1-1, with 10 bases matching TRBD1. The CDR3 loop spans 14 amino acids. J was trimmed by 6 bases and V by 4 bases; bases with no gene match: 5. The germline CDR1 and CDR2 sequences are SGHTA and FQGTGA. The chain's CDR3 is CASSYGTGDAEAFF. As DNA, the CDR3 is TGTGCCAGCAGCTATGGGACAGGGGACGCTGAAGCTTTCTTT.

The chain recombines TRBV7-2 with TRBJ2-7; 10 bases agree with TRBD2. Germline V gene data show CDR1 as SGHTA and CDR2 as FQGNSA. The CDR3 covers 16 residues. The junction had 7 bases not matched to a gene; V was cut back by 1 base and J by 4 bases. The CDR3 region is CASSLEREGRGYEQYF. The CDR3 DNA sequence: TGTGCCAGCAGCTTAGAGCGGGAGGGCCGTGGGTACGAGCAGTACTTC.

The table lists this clone with a count of one. The J gene is TRBJ1-3, the V gene TRBV27; no clear D. CDR3 length: 15 amino acids. The V end lost 5 bases, the J end lost 4 bases, and 15 bases lay between the germline ends. Germline V CDR1 and CDR2: MNHEY, SMNVEV (reference sequence). CDR3 amino acids: CASSPRYGSGNTIYF. For the CDR3, the DNA is TGTGCCAGCAGTCCCCGGTACGGGTCCGGAAACACCATATATTTT.

The DNA of the CDR3 is TGTGCCACCAGCGGAGGACTTATCACAGATACGCAGTATTTT. This gives the protein CATSGGLITDTQYF. The chain couples TRBV15 to TRBJ2-3, with D maybe TRBD2 (5 bases). Germline V gene sequence: CDR1 LNHNV, CDR2 YYDKDF (reference sequence). The V end lost 5 bases, the J end lost 2 bases, and 11 bases lay between the germline ends. This CDR3 comprises 14 residues.

There are a few counts of this clone. The V gene is TRBV7-9, the J gene TRBJ2-3; 9 positions agree with TRBD2. Looked up from germline, CDR1 is SEHNR and CDR2 is FQNEAQ (reference sequence). The CDR3 runs 17 residues. The trim removed 5 bases at V and 4 bases at J, leaving 13 bases unmatched. CDR3 DNA sequence: TGTGCCAGCAGCCTCGGGCTAGCGGGACGCTTGGCAGATACGCAGTATTTT. Translation gives CASSLGLAGRLADTQYF.

The rearrangement uses TRBV5-1 and TRBJ2-7; TRBD1 aligns across 7 bases. The CDR3 has 13 amino acids. Germline lookup yields CDR1 SGHRS and CDR2 YFSETQ. The V gene end was trimmed by 3 bases and the J gene end by 5 bases; junction bases not matched to a gene: 5. The CDR3 bases are TGCGCCAGCAGCTCTCAACAGGGGAACGAGCAGTACTTC. Amino acid sequence: CASSSQQGNEQYF.

V is TRBV27 and J is TRBJ2-1; TRBD2 agrees at 13 bases. CDR3 size: 17 residues. Germline CDR1 MNHEY, CDR2 SMNVEV (reference sequence). Trimming at V came to 5 bases and at J to 8 bases, leaving 12 bases not matched to a gene. CDR3 protein: CASSPGGWTSGSHEQFF. CDR3 nucleotides: TGTGCCAGCAGTCCTGGAGGTTGGACTAGCGGGAGCCATGAGCAGTTCTTC.